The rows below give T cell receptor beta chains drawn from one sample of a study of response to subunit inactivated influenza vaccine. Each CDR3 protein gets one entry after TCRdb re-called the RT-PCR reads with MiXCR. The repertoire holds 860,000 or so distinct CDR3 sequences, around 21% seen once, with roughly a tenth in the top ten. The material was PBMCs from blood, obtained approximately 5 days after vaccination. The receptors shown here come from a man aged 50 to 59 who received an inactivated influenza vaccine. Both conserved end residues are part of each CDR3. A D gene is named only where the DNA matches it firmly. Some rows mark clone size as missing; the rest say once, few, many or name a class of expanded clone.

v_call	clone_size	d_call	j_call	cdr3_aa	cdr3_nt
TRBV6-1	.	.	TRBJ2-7	CATGSYEQYF	TGTGCCACTGGATCCTACGAGCAGTACTTC
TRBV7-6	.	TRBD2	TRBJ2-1	CASSPTQGLADNEQFF	TGTGCCAGCAGCCCGACCCAGGGACTAGCGGACAATGAGCAGTTCTTC
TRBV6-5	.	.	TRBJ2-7	CASSSMTGTYEQYF	TGTGCCAGCAGTTCAATGACAGGTACCTACGAGCAGTACTTC
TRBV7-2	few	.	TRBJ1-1	CASRADPGPQNTEAFF	TGTGCCAGCAGGGCCGATCCGGGACCCCAGAACACTGAAGCTTTCTTT
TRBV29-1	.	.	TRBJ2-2	CSVVPAGKGNTGELFF	TGCAGCGTTGTTCCGGCAGGGAAGGGGAACACCGGGGAGCTGTTTTTT
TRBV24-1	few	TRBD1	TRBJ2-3	CATSPGQTPQTDTQYF	TGTGCCACCAGCCCGGGACAGACTCCCCAAACAGATACGCAGTATTTT
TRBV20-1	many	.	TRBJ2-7	CSAPDTSYEQYF	TGCAGTGCTCCGGACACCTCCTACGAGCAGTACTTC
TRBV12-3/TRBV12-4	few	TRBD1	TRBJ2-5	CASLQGAAETQYF	TGTGCCAGCTTACAGGGGGCCGCAGAGACCCAGTACTTC
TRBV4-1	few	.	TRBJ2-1	CASSQDGGTGEQFF	TGCGCCAGCAGCCAAGATGGAGGGACGGGGGAGCAGTTCTTC
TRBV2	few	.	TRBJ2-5	CASNLGSETQYF	TGTGCCAGCAACCTGGGTTCGGAGACCCAGTACTTC
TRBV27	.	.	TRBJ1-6	CASSFGQPRTSPLHF	TGTGCCAGCAGTTTTGGGCAGCCGAGGACTTCACCCCTCCACTTT
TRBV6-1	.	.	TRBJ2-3	CASSYHTDTQYF	TGTGCCAGCAGCTATCACACAGATACGCAGTATTTT
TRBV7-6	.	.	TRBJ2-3	CASSLDSLGSDTQYF	TGTGCCAGCAGCTTAGATAGTTTGGGGTCAGATACGCAGTATTTT
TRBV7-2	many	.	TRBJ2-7	CASSSRYAYEQYF	TGTGCCAGCAGTTCCCGATACGCCTACGAGCAGTACTTC
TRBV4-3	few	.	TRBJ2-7	CASSQDRQYF	TGCGCCAGCAGCCAAGATCGGCAGTACTTC
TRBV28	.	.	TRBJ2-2	CASSSTAMADTGELFF	TGTGCCAGCAGTTCGACAGCAATGGCGGACACCGGGGAGCTGTTTTTT
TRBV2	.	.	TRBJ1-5	CASRSYSNQPQHF	TGTGCCAGCAGAAGTTATAGCAATCAGCCCCAGCATTTT
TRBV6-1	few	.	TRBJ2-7	CANSGGLSYEQYF	TGTGCTAACTCGGGGGGCCTGTCCTACGAGCAGTACTTC
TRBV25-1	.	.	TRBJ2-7	CASSSRFEQYF	TGTGCCAGCAGTTCCAGGTTTGAGCAGTACTTC
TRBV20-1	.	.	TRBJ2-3	CSSCRGANTDTQYF	TGCAGTTCTTGTCGCGGGGCGAATACAGATACGCAGTATTTT
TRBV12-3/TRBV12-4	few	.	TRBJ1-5	CASTANNQPQHF	TGTGCCAGCACCGCGAACAATCAGCCCCAGCATTTT
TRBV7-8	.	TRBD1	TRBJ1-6	CASSSGQTFSPLHF	TGTGCCAGCAGCTCGGGACAGACATTTTCACCCCTCCACTTT
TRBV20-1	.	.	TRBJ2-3	CSASGTTSTDTQYF	TGCAGTGCTAGTGGGACAACCTCCACAGATACGCAGTATTTT
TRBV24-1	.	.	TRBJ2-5	CATSDAQGGGETQYF	TGTGCCACCAGTGACGCACAGGGAGGAGGAGAGACCCAGTACTTC